This T cell receptor beta chain stems from a study of T cell repertoires in cytomegalovirus infection. Study-level background: A matching HLA type, together with CMV infection, was signaled by public TCR beta signatures.

TCRdb re-called the reads through MiXCR, storing one row per CDR3 protein. Here the sample spans more than 350,000 distinct CDR3 sequences, about a third being singletons. Looked up from germline, CDR1 is SGHDT and CDR2 is YYEEEE. Trimming removed 4 bases at V and 0 bases at J, with 8 bases between. The CDR3 totals 15 residues. Sequencing was performed on PBMCs. The origin of this receptor is a human donor in good health (CMV status not recorded). Some clones in this sample may be carry-over from other donors' samples. This sequence joins TRBV5-6 and TRBJ2-6; D is unresolved. The CDR3 reads CASSRSLSGANVLTF. The CDR3 DNA follows: TGTGCCAGCAGCCGAAGCCTCTCTGGGGCCAACGTCCTGACTTTC.